Listed here are 20 T cell receptor beta chains from one sample, sequenced in a study of cytomegalovirus exposure and HLA in healthy donors. The PCR had 60 Vbeta and 13 Jbeta primers. Method: immunoSEQ multiplex PCR; TCRdb's copy keeps in-frame clones and lacks some. The data contain 99,000 or so clones, 75% to 90% of them singletons. Specimen: PBMCs. The receptors stem from a man aged 30-40 years in good health and CMV-seropositive.

J is TRBJ2-1 and V is TRBV7-2, with a tentative D call TRBD2 (6 bases). Between the trimmed V and J ends, which lost 2 bases and 4 bases, there was a span of 12 bases. The CDR3 runs to 15 residues. Germline V gene data show CDR1 as SGHTA and CDR2 as FQGNSA. The CDR3 spells CASSLRRRGYNEQFF. The DNA of the CDR3 is TGTGCCAGCAGCTTAAGGCGGCGGGGTTACAATGAGCAGTTCTTC.

In its sample, this clone was seen once. V and J are TRBV15 and TRBJ2-2; 8 nucleotides line up with TRBD1. Germline lookup yields CDR1 LNHNV and CDR2 YYDKDF (reference sequence). V dropped 0 bases and J dropped 8; count of bases not matched to a gene: 8. The CDR3 has 16 residues. The CDR3 spells CATSRDRQGRRGELFF. The CDR3 DNA reads TGTGCCACCAGCAGAGATCGACAGGGGCGTAGAGGGGAGCTGTTTTTT.

This CDR3 is CASSFPAGGNTEAFF. CDR3 DNA: TGTGCCAGCAGCTTCCCCGCAGGGGGGAACACTGAAGCTTTCTTT. The chain employs TRBV7-9 and TRBJ1-1, with 7 bases matching TRBD1. V was pared by 3 bases and J by 1 base, with 5 bases of the junction left unmatched. The CDR3 sequence is 15 residues long. The germline CDR1 and CDR2 sequences are SEHNR and FQNEAQ (reference sequence).

This chain uses TRBV19 with TRBJ1-1, with a weak D call TRBD1 (5 bases). The germline V gene has CDR1 LNHDA and CDR2 SQIVND (reference sequence). CDR3 length: 13 residues. Deletions cut 4 bases from V and 1 base from J, with 7 bases between. The CDR3 spells CASSTRENTEAFF. The CDR3 coding sequence is TGTGCCAGTAGTACCAGGGAGAACACTGAAGCTTTCTTT.

CDR3 region: CAWIQVNTEAFF. The CDR3 DNA follows: TGTGCCTGGATCCAGGTGAACACTGAAGCTTTCTTT. The V call is TRBV30, the J call TRBJ1-1; no firm D call. Trimming pared 4 bases from V and 0 bases from J, leaving 6 bases between. From germline, CDR1 is GTSNPN and CDR2 SVGIG (reference sequence). This CDR3 is 12 amino acids long.

The V gene is TRBV2, the J gene TRBJ2-7; 9 positions agree with TRBD1. The germline CDR1 and CDR2 sequences are SNHLY and FYNNEI. CDR3 length: 14 amino acids. V lost 6 bases and J lost 2; bases outside the gene matches: 5. The CDR3 sequence is CASRPTGGPYEQYF. CDR3 DNA sequence: TGTGCCAGCAGACCGACAGGGGGACCCTACGAGCAGTACTTC.

In its sample, this clone was seen once. V and J are TRBV29-1 and TRBJ1-1; 7 bases align to TRBD1. The CDR3 runs 13 residues. CDR1 and CDR2 from the germline V gene are SQVTM and ANQGSEA. V was pared by 6 bases and J by 3 bases, with 7 bases of the junction left unmatched. The CDR3, as DNA: TGCAGCGTATCGGACAGGATGTACACTGAAGCTTTCTTT. Its protein is CSVSDRMYTEAFF.

The CDR3 sequence is CASRLSGGHYGYTF. DNA for the CDR3: TGTGCCAGCAGGCTATCAGGGGGCCACTATGGCTACACCTTC. V and J are TRBV27 and TRBJ1-2; 8 nucleotides agree with TRBD1. CDR1 is MNHEY, CDR2 SMNVEV, per germline (reference sequence). CDR3 length: 14 residues. V gave up 6 bases and J gave up 3 bases; unmatched junction bases: 6.

This clone appeared a single time. The V gene is TRBV15, the J gene TRBJ2-5; 8 bases line up with TRBD2. The CDR3 runs to 17 residues. V lost 8 bases and J lost 2; bases outside the gene matches: 16. CDR1 and CDR2 from the germline V gene are LNHNV and YYDKDF (reference sequence). The CDR3 loop is CATFVEDSRGGQETQYF. CDR3 sequence (DNA): TGTGCCACCTTCGTGGAGGACTCACGGGGGGGACAAGAGACCCAGTACTTC.

The V call is TRBV11-2, the J call TRBJ2-7; TRBD1 matches at 11 bases. Germline V lookup: CDR1 SGHAT, CDR2 FQNNGV. The V and J ends lost 5 bases and 4 bases, in that order; junction bases with no gene match: 4. There are 14 residues in the CDR3. The CDR3 DNA follows: TGTGCCAGCAGCACAGGGACAGGGGGTTACGAGCAGTACTTC. It is translated as CASSTGTGGYEQYF.

The chain joins TRBV4-3 to TRBJ1-1; no definite D call. Trimming stripped 4 bases from V and 1 base from J, with 10 bases between. Germline CDR1 reads LGHNA; CDR2 reads YSLEER. This CDR3 is built from 14 residues. This chain's CDR3 is CASSLGRGNTEAFF. The CDR3 nucleotides read TGCGCCAGCAGCCTAGGACGGGGGAACACTGAAGCTTTCTTT.

V gene TRBV10-3 combines with J gene TRBJ1-6; D may be TRBD1 (5 bases). CDR3 size: 16 residues. Trimming removed 4 bases from V and 5 bases from J, with 15 bases in between. The germline gives CDR1 ENHRY, CDR2 SYGVKD. The CDR3 DNA is TGTGCCATCAGTGTTTCGTCGTTACAGGATAATTCACCCCTCCACTTT. As protein: CAISVSSLQDNSPLHF.

V and J are TRBV28 and TRBJ1-5; 7 bases align to TRBD1. This CDR3 contains 14 residues. V was pared by 8 bases and J by 1 base, with 5 bases of the junction left unmatched. CDR1 is MDHEN, CDR2 SYDVKM, per germline. The CDR3 DNA sequence: TGTGCCAGCGGTCGAGGGGGCAGCAATCAGCCCCAGCATTTT. It encodes CASGRGGSNQPQHF.

The rearrangement uses TRBV7-2 and TRBJ2-5, with 9 nucleotides matching TRBD1. Per the germline V gene, CDR1 is SGHTA and CDR2 is FQGNSA. The CDR3 sequence is 14 residues long. V was clipped by 4 bases and J by 5 bases; unmatched bases: 5. The CDR3 coding sequence is TGTGCCAGCAGCTGGGGACAGGGCTATGAGACCCAGTACTTC. It is translated as CASSWGQGYETQYF.

The gene calls are TRBV4-3 and TRBJ2-1; D might be TRBD2 (6 bases). Germline V gene data show CDR1 as LGHNA and CDR2 as YSLEER. Trimming took off 0 bases at V and 1 base at J, with 10 bases between the two ends. There are 16 residues in the CDR3. The CDR3 DNA follows: TGCGCCAGCAGCCAAGATCCCGCGGGGTCCTACAATGAGCAGTTCTTC. It codes for CASSQDPAGSYNEQFF.

This clone has only one observation. The chain couples TRBV30 to TRBJ2-5; 9 positions match TRBD1. Germline V gene sequence: CDR1 GTSNPN, CDR2 SVGIG (reference sequence). The V segment lost 3 bases and the J segment 3 bases; nucleotides outside the gene matches: 2. The length of the CDR3 is 13 residues. CDR3 region: CAWRGQGKETQYF. The CDR3 region has the DNA TGTGCCTGGAGGGGACAGGGAAAAGAGACCCAGTACTTC.

Only a few counts were recorded for this clone. The rearrangement links TRBV27 to TRBJ1-5; maybe TRBD1 (6 bases). Trimming stripped 6 bases from V and 3 bases from J, with 12 bases between. This CDR3 is 14 amino acids long. Germline V gene lookup returns CDR1 MNHEY and CDR2 SMNVEV (reference sequence). CDR3 in amino acids: CASSPDRPNQPQHF. Written as DNA, the CDR3 is TGTGCCAGCAGCCCGGACAGACCCAATCAGCCCCAGCATTTT.

The J gene is TRBJ1-6, the V gene TRBV4-3; TRBD1 matches 8 bases. The trim removed 0 bases at V and 6 bases at J, leaving 4 bases unmatched. This CDR3 contains 16 residues. Germline V lookup: CDR1 LGHNA, CDR2 YSLEER. Written as DNA, the CDR3 is TGCGCCAGCAGCCAAGAGGGGGACAGGACTAATTCACCCCTCCACTTT. It specifies CASSQEGDRTNSPLHF.

The chain joins TRBV6-5 to TRBJ1-1, with 8 nucleotides matching TRBD1. This CDR3 is built from 15 residues. Per the germline V gene, CDR1 is MNHEY and CDR2 is SVGAGI. J lost 0 bases, V lost 4 bases, and 4 bases had no gene match. In DNA, the CDR3 is TGTGCCAGCAGTTTCGGACAGGGAGTGAACACTGAAGCTTTCTTT. It specifies CASSFGQGVNTEAFF.

The J gene is TRBJ1-5, the V gene TRBV30; 9 positions agree with TRBD1. Germline V lookup: CDR1 GTSNPN, CDR2 SVGIG (reference sequence). V lost 3 bases to trimming and J lost 2 bases; unmatched junction nucleotides: 5. This CDR3 is 15 amino acids long. CDR3 bases: TGTGCCTGGAGCGCGGACAGGGGAGGCAATCAGCCCCAGCATTTT. Residues: CAWSADRGGNQPQHF.